Following are 11 T cell receptor beta chains from one sample sequenced in a study of shared clonotypes between healthy human individuals. Only CD45RO-negative cells positively selected for CCR7 counted as naive CD8 cells, so terminally differentiated effector memory CD45RA+ cells were excluded. Clones were sequenced by immunoSEQ multiplex PCR, and TCRdb holds only the in-frame ones, with some missing. The sample gives roughly 2.1 million clones, about 93% of which show up once; more than 1.5% is in the top ten. Sequenced input: naive CD8+ T cells from PBMCs. These receptors all stem from a man between 18 and 35 years old in good health. Some clones in this sample may be carry-over from other donors' samples.

The V call is TRBV13, the J call TRBJ2-7, with TRBD2 as a possible D gene (5 bases). Trimming took off 3 bases at V and 7 bases at J, with 19 bases between the two ends. The CDR3 contains 15 residues. Germline V gene sequence: CDR1 PRHDT, CDR2 FYEKMQ (reference sequence). The CDR3 is CASSFPRSRGGEQYF. CDR3 in DNA: TGTGCCAGCAGCTTCCCCCGCTCTCGCGGAGGAGAGCAGTACTTC.

This clone was seen a single time. The CDR3 DNA sequence: TGTGCCAGCAGCTTAAACGCCGGGACTAGAAATGAGCAGTTCTTC. This sequence encodes CASSLNAGTRNEQFF. The chain links TRBV9 to TRBJ2-1, with TRBD2 matching over 8 bases. Germline lookup yields CDR1 SGDLS and CDR2 YYNGEE. V was pared by 4 bases and J by 7 bases, with 10 bases of the junction left unmatched. The CDR3 consists of 15 residues.

The V gene is TRBV14, the J gene TRBJ2-1; D unresolved. Germline CDR1 reads SGHDN; CDR2 reads FVKESK. Trimming shortened V by 2 bases and J by 7 bases, and 12 bases separated the two germline ends. The CDR3 extends over 14 amino acids. The CDR3 DNA follows: TGTGCCAGCAGCCAAACCCGGGTCCTTAATGAGCAGTTCTTC. Its protein is CASSQTRVLNEQFF.

The chain carries TRBV27 and TRBJ2-7; 9 bases are a match to TRBD1. The V gene end was trimmed by 5 bases and the J gene end by 4 bases; junction bases not matched to a gene: 12. The CDR3 contains 16 residues. CDR1 and CDR2 (germline): MNHEY, SMNVEV (reference sequence). CDR3 amino acids: CASSRLPGQGGYEQYF. Here the CDR3 DNA reads TGTGCCAGCAGTCGCCTCCCGGGACAGGGCGGGTACGAGCAGTACTTC.

The chain employs TRBV7-3 and TRBJ2-1; 11 nucleotides match TRBD2. The CDR3 has 14 amino acids. The junction had 1 base not matched to a gene; V was cut back by 2 bases and J by 7 bases. Germline V lookup: CDR1 SGHTA, CDR2 FQGTGA. The CDR3 reads CASSLGTSGNEQFF. CDR3 DNA sequence: TGTGCCAGCAGCTTAGGGACTAGCGGAAATGAGCAGTTCTTC. Full variable domain (missing parts from reference TRBV7-3 and TRBJ2-1): GAGVSQTPSNKVTEKGKYVELRCDPISGHTALYWYRQSLGQGPEFLIYFQGTGAADDSGLPNDRFFAVRPEGSVSTLKIQRTERGDSAVYLCASSLGTSGNEQFFGPGTRLTVL.

The chain carries TRBV27 and TRBJ2-2; TRBD1 might be the D (6 bases). This CDR3 is 15 amino acids long. CDR1 and CDR2 from the germline V gene are MNHEY and SMNVEV (reference sequence). Trimming shortened V by 2 bases and J by 6 bases, and 13 bases separated the two germline ends. The DNA of the CDR3 is TGTGCCAGCAGTTTACTCTTGCAGGGGCCCGGGGAGCTGTTTTTT. Residues: CASSLLLQGPGELFF.

The chain links TRBV13 to TRBJ1-1; D is uncertain. The V and J ends lost 7 bases and 0 bases respectively, with 9 bases between them. This CDR3 comprises 13 residues. CDR1 and CDR2 (germline): PRHDT, FYEKMQ (reference sequence). The CDR3 DNA follows: TGTGCCAGCACTTCACACATGAACACTGAAGCTTTCTTT. It yields the protein CASTSHMNTEAFF.

V is TRBV5-1 and J is TRBJ1-1; 8 bases match TRBD1. Germline loops: CDR1 SGHRS, CDR2 YFSETQ. The CDR3 spans 16 residues. The V segment lost 2 bases and the J segment 1 base; nucleotides outside the gene matches: 7. This CDR3 is CASSFEQGAPNTEAFF. The DNA for the CDR3 is TGCGCCAGCAGCTTTGAGCAGGGGGCGCCGAACACTGAAGCTTTCTTT.

This sequence joins TRBV4-1 and TRBJ1-1; 9 bases fit TRBD1. With V trimmed by 1 base and J by 1 base, 1 base remained unmatched. The germline V gene has CDR1 MGHRA and CDR2 YSYEKL. This CDR3 is 15 amino acids long. The DNA of the CDR3 is TGCGCCAGCAGCCAAGCGACAGGGGGGAACACTGAAGCTTTCTTT. It codes for CASSQATGGNTEAFF.

About this clone: Other DNA sequences of this sample code for an identical CDR3. The chain recombines TRBV9 with TRBJ2-3, with D possibly being TRBD2 (5 bases). This CDR3 has 15 residues. Per germline, CDR1 SGDLS and CDR2 YYNGEE. V was clipped by 2 bases and J by 1 base, with 11 bases between them. Here the CDR3 reads CASSVSGKGTDTQYF. CDR3 sequence (DNA): TGTGCCAGCAGCGTCTCCGGGAAGGGCACAGATACGCAGTATTTT.

V and J are TRBV11-2 and TRBJ2-7; unclear D gene. The CDR3 loop spans 13 amino acids. CDR1 and CDR2 from the germline V gene are SGHAT and FQNNGV. The ends were cut back, 0 bases at V and 5 bases at J, with 8 bases in the middle. The CDR3 here is CASSLDPPDEQYF. CDR3 sequence (DNA): TGTGCCAGCAGCTTAGATCCTCCGGACGAGCAGTACTTC.